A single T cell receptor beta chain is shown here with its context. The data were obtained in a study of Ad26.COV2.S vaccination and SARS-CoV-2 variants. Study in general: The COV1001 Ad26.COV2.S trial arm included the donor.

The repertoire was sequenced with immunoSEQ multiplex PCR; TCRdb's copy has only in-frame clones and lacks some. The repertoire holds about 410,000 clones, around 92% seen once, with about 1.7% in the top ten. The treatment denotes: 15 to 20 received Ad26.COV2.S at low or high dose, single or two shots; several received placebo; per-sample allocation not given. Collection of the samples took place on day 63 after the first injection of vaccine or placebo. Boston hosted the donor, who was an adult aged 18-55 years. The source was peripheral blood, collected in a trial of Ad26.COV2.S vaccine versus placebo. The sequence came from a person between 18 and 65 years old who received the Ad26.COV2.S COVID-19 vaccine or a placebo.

This chain's CDR3 is CASNRLAGGWREDTQYF. The CDR3 bases are TGTGCCAGCAATAGACTAGCGGGGGGCTGGAGGGAAGATACGCAGTATTTT. V is TRBV5-6 and J is TRBJ2-3; 13 bases are shared with TRBD2. This CDR3 is built from 17 residues. Trimming cost V 6 bases and J 5 bases; bases outside gene matches: 12. CDR1 is SGHDT and CDR2 is YYEEEE in the germline V gene.